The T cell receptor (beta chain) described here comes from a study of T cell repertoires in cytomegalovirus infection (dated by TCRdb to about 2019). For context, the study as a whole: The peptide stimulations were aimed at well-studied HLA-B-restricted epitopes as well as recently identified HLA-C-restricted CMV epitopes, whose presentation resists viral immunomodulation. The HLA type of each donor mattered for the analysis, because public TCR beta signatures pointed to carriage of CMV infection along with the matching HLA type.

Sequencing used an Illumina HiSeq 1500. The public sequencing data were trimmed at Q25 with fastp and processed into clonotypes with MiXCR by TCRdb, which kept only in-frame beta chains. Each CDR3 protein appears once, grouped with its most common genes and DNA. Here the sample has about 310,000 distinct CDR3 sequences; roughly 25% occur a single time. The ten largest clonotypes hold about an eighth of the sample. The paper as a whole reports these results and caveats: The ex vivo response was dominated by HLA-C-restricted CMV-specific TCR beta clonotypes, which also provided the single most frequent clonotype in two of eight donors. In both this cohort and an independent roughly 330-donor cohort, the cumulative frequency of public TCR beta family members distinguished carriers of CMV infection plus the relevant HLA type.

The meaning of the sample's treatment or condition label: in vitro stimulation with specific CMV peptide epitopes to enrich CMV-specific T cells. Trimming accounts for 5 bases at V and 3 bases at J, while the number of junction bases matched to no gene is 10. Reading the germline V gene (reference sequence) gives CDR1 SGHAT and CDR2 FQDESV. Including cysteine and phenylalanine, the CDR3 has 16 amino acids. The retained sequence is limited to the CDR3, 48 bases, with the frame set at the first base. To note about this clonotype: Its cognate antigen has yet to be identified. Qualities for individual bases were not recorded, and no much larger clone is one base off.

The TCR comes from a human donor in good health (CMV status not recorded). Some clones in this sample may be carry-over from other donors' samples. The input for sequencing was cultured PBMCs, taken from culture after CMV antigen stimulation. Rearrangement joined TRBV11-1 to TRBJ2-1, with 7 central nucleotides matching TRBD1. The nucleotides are TGTGCCAGCAGCCCAGGGACAGCCACCTTCTACAATGAGCAGTTCTTC. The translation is CASSPGTATFYNEQFF. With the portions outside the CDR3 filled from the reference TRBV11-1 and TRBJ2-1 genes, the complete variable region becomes EAEVAQSPRYKITEKSQAVAFWCDPISGHATLYWYRQILGQGPELLVQFQDESVVDDSQLPKDRFSAERLKGVDSTLKIQPAELGDSAMYLCASSPGTATFYNEQFFGPGTRLTVL.